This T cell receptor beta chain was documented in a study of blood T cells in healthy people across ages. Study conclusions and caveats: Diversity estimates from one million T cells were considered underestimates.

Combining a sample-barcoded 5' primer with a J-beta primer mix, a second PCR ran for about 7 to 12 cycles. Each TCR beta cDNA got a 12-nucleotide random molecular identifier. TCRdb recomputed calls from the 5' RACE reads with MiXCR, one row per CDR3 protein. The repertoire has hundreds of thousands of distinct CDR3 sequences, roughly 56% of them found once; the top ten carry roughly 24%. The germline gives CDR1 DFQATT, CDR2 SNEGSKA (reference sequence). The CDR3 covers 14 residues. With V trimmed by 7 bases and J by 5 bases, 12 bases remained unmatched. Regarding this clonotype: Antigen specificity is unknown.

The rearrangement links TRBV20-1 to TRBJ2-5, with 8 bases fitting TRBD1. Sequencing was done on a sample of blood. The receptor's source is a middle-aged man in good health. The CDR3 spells CSVMRTGSMETQYF. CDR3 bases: TGCAGTGTGATGAGGACAGGGAGTATGGAGACCCAGTACTTC.